Each of the 15 T cell receptor beta chains below was sequenced from the same sample in a study of blood T cell repertoires in COVID-19. Produced via immunoSEQ multiplex PCR; TCRdb's table is partial and in-frame only. This table holds around 200,000 clones, less than 90% found once. Source material: PBMCs or T cells enriched from blood (not recorded which). These receptors originate from a woman in her twenties or thirties who had been exposed to COVID-19.

Turning to this clone: Other nucleotide sequences from this sample produce the same CDR3. The rearrangement links TRBV14 to TRBJ2-3; D unclear. V was shortened by 1 base and J by 6 bases, with 11 bases between the two germline ends. This CDR3 region has 14 residues. Germline CDR1 SGHDN, CDR2 FVKESK. Written as DNA, the CDR3 is TGTGCCAGCAGCCAAGGTGCCCGGTCTGATACGCAGTATTTT. As protein: CASSQGARSDTQYF.

The chain joins TRBV5-1 to TRBJ1-5; perhaps TRBD1 as D (5 bases). This CDR3 has 13 amino acids. Trimming pared 0 bases from V and 5 bases from J, leaving 6 bases between. Per germline, CDR1 SGHRS and CDR2 YFSETQ. CDR3: CASSLARDQPQHF. The CDR3 DNA sequence: TGCGCCAGCAGCTTGGCCAGGGATCAGCCCCAGCATTTT.

This chain connects TRBV14 to TRBJ1-2; no clear D. The germline gives CDR1 SGHDN, CDR2 FVKESK. V was shortened by 1 base and J by 2 bases, with 8 bases between the two germline ends. The CDR3 spans 14 residues. CDR3 amino acids: CASSQGSRNYGYTF. The CDR3 coding sequence is TGTGCCAGCAGCCAAGGGTCCAGGAACTATGGCTACACCTTC. The whole variable domain, filled in from reference TRBV14 and TRBJ1-2, reads EAGVTQFPSHSVIEKGQTVTLRCDPISGHDNLYWYRRVMGKEIKFLLHFVKESKQDESGMPNNRFLAERTGGTYSTLKVQPAELEDSGVYFCASSQGSRNYGYTFGSGTRLTVV.

The chain uses TRBV30 and TRBJ1-2; 9 positions match TRBD1. V dropped 4 bases and J dropped 5; count of bases not matched to a gene: 8. This CDR3 contains 14 residues. CDR1 is GTSNPN and CDR2 is SVGIG in the germline V gene (reference sequence). The CDR3 is CAWTTDRGLYGYTF. For the CDR3, the DNA is TGTGCCTGGACCACGGACAGGGGCCTTTATGGCTACACCTTC.

In DNA, the CDR3 is TGTGCCAGCAGCTTAGCGACTAGCGGGGAGAGCACAGATACGCAGTATTTT. Residues: CASSLATSGESTDTQYF. The chain employs TRBV11-3 and TRBJ2-3, with TRBD2 matching 11 bases. J lost 0 bases, V lost 1 base, and 3 bases had no gene match. CDR1 SGHNT and CDR2 YENEEA come from the germline V gene. The CDR3 loop spans 17 amino acids. The variable domain in full, with the rest retrieved from reference TRBV11-3 and TRBJ2-3, is EAGVVQSPRYKIIEKKQPVAFWCNPISGHNTLYWYLQNLGQGPELLIRYENEEAVDDSQLPKDRFSAERLKGVDSTLKIQPAELGDSAVYLCASSLATSGESTDTQYFGPGTRLTVL.

The CDR3 nucleotides are TGCGCCAGCAGCCAAGATCCCAGAAACACCATATATTTT. This encodes CASSQDPRNTIYF. The chain couples TRBV4-1 to TRBJ1-3, with D hard to call. V shed 0 bases and J shed 5 bases, with 5 bases lying between them. The germline CDR1 and CDR2 sequences are MGHRA and YSYEKL. The CDR3 runs to 13 residues.

The chain is built from TRBV27 and TRBJ1-6; D not resolved. CDR3 size: 13 residues. V lost 5 bases and J 10 bases, leaving 12 bases between the germline ends. The germline gives CDR1 MNHEY, CDR2 SMNVEV (reference sequence). The chain's CDR3 is CASSPTRISPLHF. The CDR3 coding sequence is TGTGCCAGCAGTCCTACCCGCATCTCACCCCTCCACTTT.

The CDR3 region is CASSPQGTQPQHF. The CDR3 DNA follows: TGTGCCAGCTCACCGCAGGGAACTCAGCCCCAGCATTTT. The chain has TRBV18 and TRBJ1-5; a weak D match, TRBD1 (5 bases). CDR3 length equals 13 residues. The V end lost 3 bases, the J end lost 6 bases, and 9 bases lay between the germline ends. Germline lookup yields CDR1 KGHSH and CDR2 LQKENI.

The rearrangement joins TRBV6-5 to TRBJ1-2; D is perhaps TRBD1 (5 bases). The CDR3 has 14 residues. Germline V gene lookup returns CDR1 MNHEY and CDR2 SVGAGI. V dropped 0 bases and J dropped 6 bases, with 11 bases sitting between them. The CDR3 sequence is CASSYSGPQNGYTF. DNA for the CDR3: TGTGCCAGCAGTTACTCGGGGCCACAGAATGGCTACACCTTC.

This clone was seen a handful of times. The chain recombines TRBV19 with TRBJ1-2; the match to TRBD1 covers 7 bases. V lost 1 base and J lost 8; bases outside the gene matches: 7. This CDR3 region has 14 residues. Germline V gene lookup returns CDR1 LNHDA and CDR2 SQIVND (reference sequence). CDR3 sequence: CASSIGLGGDGYTF. The CDR3, as DNA: TGTGCCAGTAGTATAGGACTAGGGGGCGACGGCTACACCTTC.

The rearrangement joins TRBV5-1 to TRBJ1-3; 7 positions agree with TRBD1. The CDR3 contains 15 residues. The V gene's germline CDR1 is SGHRS and CDR2 YFSETQ. With 4 bases clipped from V and 0 bases from J, the junction kept 4 bases outside the gene matches. CDR3 residues: CASSRGTASGNTIYF. CDR3 coding DNA: TGCGCCAGCAGCCGTGGGACAGCCTCTGGAAACACCATATATTTT.

This chain uses TRBV6-6 with TRBJ2-7, with 8 bases matching TRBD2. Germline trimming cut 6 bases from V and 0 bases from J; bases unmatched to any gene: 7. The CDR3 has 15 amino acids. The V gene's germline CDR1 is MNHNY and CDR2 SVGAGI (reference sequence). The CDR3 bases are TGTGCCAGCAGCTCGAGCGGGGGAAGCTCCTACGAGCAGTACTTC. Protein product: CASSSSGGSSYEQYF.

This rearrangement joins TRBV5-6 to TRBJ1-2; the D gene is possibly TRBD1 (5 bases). V lost 4 bases, J lost 2 bases, and 9 bases lay in between. The CDR3 is 13 amino acids. Per the germline V gene, CDR1 is SGHDT and CDR2 is YYEEEE. CDR3 nucleotides: TGTGCCAGCAGCCTCGACAGAAACTATGGCTACACCTTC. This gives the protein CASSLDRNYGYTF.

The CDR3 region is CASRDSRSTDTQYF. DNA of the CDR3: TGTGCCAGTAGGGACAGCCGTAGCACAGATACGCAGTATTTT. The chain is built from TRBV19 and TRBJ2-3; D may be TRBD1 (6 bases). This CDR3 comprises 14 residues. Germline-derived CDR1 and CDR2 are LNHDA and SQIVND (reference sequence). The ends were cut back, 6 bases at V and 0 bases at J, with 10 bases in the middle. The full variable domain, in which reference TRBV19 and TRBJ2-3 provide the parts outside the CDR3, is DGGITQSPKYLFRKEGQNVTLSCEQNLNHDAMYWYRQDPGQGLRLIYYSQIVNDFQKGDIAEGYSVSREKKESFPLTVTSAQKNPTAFYLCASRDSRSTDTQYFGPGTRLTVL.

This clone has a single count. This sequence joins TRBV5-1 and TRBJ1-3; TRBD1 matches at 7 bases. CDR1 and CDR2 from the germline V gene are SGHRS and YFSETQ. The V and J ends lost 5 bases and 0 bases, in that order; junction bases with no gene match: 8. The CDR3 contains 16 residues. The CDR3 DNA reads TGCGCCAGCAGGACGGGACAGCCTGGCTCTGGAAACACCATATATTTT. It encodes CASRTGQPGSGNTIYF.